These 17 T cell receptor beta chains were sequenced from one sample in a study of T-cell reconstitution after alpha-beta-depleted transplantation in children. Construction of the TCRbeta library involved unique molecular identifiers. MiXCR, run by TCRdb on the PCR reads, gives a single entry per CDR3 protein. The sample includes approximately 630,000 distinct CDR3 sequences, 13% seen only once; the top ten take 0.79%. The sequences come from PBMCs, collected before TCRalphabeta/CD19-depleted stem cell transplant. The receptors were gathered from a girl aged 2 to 9 with congenital amegakaryocytic thrombocytopenia, due to receive a stem cell transplant.

There are many counts of this clonotype. The chain joins TRBV28 to TRBJ2-7, with D perhaps matching TRBD1 (5 bases). Between the trimmed V and J ends, which lost 3 bases and 5 bases, there was a span of 11 bases. The V gene's germline CDR1 is MDHEN and CDR2 SYDVKM. This CDR3 spans 13 amino acids. The CDR3 loop reads CASSFGVRDEQYF. CDR3 nucleotide sequence: TGTGCCAGCAGTTTTGGGGTCAGGGACGAGCAGTACTTC. Combining the CDR3 with reference TRBV28 and TRBJ2-7 gives the whole variable domain DVKVTQSSRYLVKRTGEKVFLECVQDMDHENMFWYRQDPGLGLRLIYFSYDVKMKEKGDIPEGYSVSREKKERFSLILESASTNQTSMYLCASSFGVRDEQYFGPGTRLTVT.

This chain links TRBV18 with TRBJ2-3, with 10 bases aligning to TRBD2. The CDR3 length is 18 residues. The trim removed 4 bases at V and 1 base at J, leaving 11 bases unmatched. Germline V gene lookup returns CDR1 KGHSH and CDR2 LQKENI. The DNA for the CDR3 is TGTGCCAGCTCACAAGTTGGACTAGCGGTAACCCGCACAGATACGCAGTATTTT. Translation: CASSQVGLAVTRTDTQYF.

The table lists this clonotype with many counts. The genes are TRBV12-3 or TRBV12-4 and TRBJ2-3; 10 positions agree with TRBD2. This CDR3 comprises 14 residues. The J segment lost 5 bases and the V segment lost 11 bases, leaving 10 bases of the junction unmatched. This CDR3 reads CAATLAGALDTQYF. In DNA, the CDR3 is TGTGCCGCCACTCTAGCGGGAGCCCTAGATACGCAGTATTTT.

This clonotype was seen many times. V is TRBV27 and J is TRBJ1-5; D perhaps matches TRBD1 (6 bases). The CDR3 covers 16 residues. Trimming took 8 bases from V and 0 from J, leaving 17 bases between them. Germline assignment: CDR1 MNHEY and CDR2 SMNVEV (reference sequence). The CDR3 nucleotides read TGTGCCAGCGCTTCCCTGACAGGCTATAGCAATCAGCCCCAGCATTTT. This gives the protein CASASLTGYSNQPQHF.

This clonotype was seen at least ten times. The rearrangement uses TRBV5-1 and TRBJ2-1; D is unresolved. From germline, CDR1 is SGHRS and CDR2 YFSETQ. V gave up 5 bases and J gave up 4 bases, with 10 bases separating them. The CDR3 is made up of 13 amino acids. The CDR3, as DNA: TGCGCCAGCAGGCCGACGGAATACAATGAGCAGTTCTTC. Amino acid sequence: CASRPTEYNEQFF.

This clonotype was detected many times. This chain uses TRBV5-1 with TRBJ2-1; 8 bases line up with TRBD1. The CDR3 totals 16 residues. J lost 0 bases, V lost 0 bases, and 2 bases had no gene match. Germline V gene sequence: CDR1 SGHRS, CDR2 YFSETQ. The CDR3 nucleotides are TGCGCCAGCAGCTTGGGTACAGGGGGCTCCTACAATGAGCAGTTCTTC. Translating gives CASSLGTGGSYNEQFF.

The genes are TRBV12-3 or TRBV12-4 and TRBJ2-1; TRBD1 agrees at 12 bases. V shed 6 bases and J 10 bases; nucleotides not matched to a gene: 10. The CDR3 totals 15 residues. The CDR3 region is CASSFTGQGAAEQFF. As DNA, the CDR3 is TGTGCCAGCAGCTTTACGGGACAGGGGGCGGCCGAGCAGTTCTTC.

The sample holds a few counts of this clonotype. The junction does not match germline at one end; this may be a read error. The chain joins TRBV7-8 to TRBJ2-7, with 7 nucleotides matching TRBD1. The germline V gene has CDR1 SGHVS and CDR2 FQNEAQ. This CDR3 spans 12 amino acids. As DNA, the CDR3 is TGTGCCAGCAGCCGCCCGACAGGGACCATTTCCTTC. It translates to CASSRPTGTISF.

This clonotype has just one count. The junction departs from germline at one end; a sequencing error may be responsible. The chain employs TRBV5-6 and TRBJ1-1, with D unresolved. The CDR3 runs 15 residues. The germline V gene has CDR1 SGHDT and CDR2 YYEEEE. Written as DNA, the CDR3 is TGTGCCAGCAGCTTGGAACGGGGTTTAAGGACTGAAGCTTTATTT. Its protein product is CASSLERGLRTEALF.

The rearrangement links TRBV7-3 to TRBJ2-3; D perhaps matches TRBD2 (5 bases). V shed 5 bases and J shed 0 bases, with 12 bases lying between them. The CDR3 runs to 15 residues. The germline gives CDR1 SGHTA, CDR2 FQGTGA. DNA for the CDR3: TGTGCCAGCAGCGAAAGCGGTGCTAGCACAGATACGCAGTATTTT. It yields the protein CASSESGASTDTQYF.

To note about this clonotype: A much larger clone is a single base away; this may be a read error. The chain links TRBV12-3 or TRBV12-4 to TRBJ2-2, with a weak D call TRBD1 (6 bases). V was trimmed by 4 bases and J by 3 bases, leaving 6 bases between them. The CDR3 sequence is 13 residues long. CDR3 loop: CASSWGHTGELFF. The DNA for the CDR3 is TGTGCCAGCAGTTGGGGGCACACCGGGGAGCTGTTTTTT.

As for this clonotype: One end of the junction does not line up with germline, which may come from a read error. The chain recombines TRBV12-3 or TRBV12-4 with TRBJ2-3; no clear D. This CDR3 is 12 amino acids long. The CDR3 reads CASSLRGDMQYF. The CDR3 region has the DNA TGTGCCAGCAGTTTAAGAGGAGATATGCAGTATTTT.

This clonotype turned up a few times. V gene TRBV7-6 combines with J gene TRBJ2-5; D might be TRBD2 (6 bases). Trimming stripped 2 bases from V and 5 bases from J, with 15 bases between. Per germline, CDR1 SGHVS and CDR2 FNYEAQ. The CDR3 has 15 amino acids. This chain's CDR3 is CASSLFGTSFETQYF. In DNA form, the CDR3 reads TGTGCCAGCAGCTTATTCGGAACTAGCTTCGAGACCCAGTACTTC.

The V gene is TRBV5-1, the J gene TRBJ2-3, with 12 bases lining up with TRBD2. V was pared by 4 bases and J by 6 bases, with 6 bases of the junction left unmatched. The CDR3 has 15 amino acids. Germline CDR1 SGHRS, CDR2 YFSETQ. Here the CDR3 DNA reads TGCGCCAGCAGCATTGGACTAGCGGGATACGATACGCAGTATTTT. This gives the protein CASSIGLAGYDTQYF.

This clonotype occurred many times. J is TRBJ1-3 and V is TRBV7-6, with unresolved D. V lost 1 base, J lost 11 bases, and 18 bases lay in between. The germline V gene encodes CDR1 SGHVS and CDR2 FNYEAQ. This CDR3 is built from 15 residues. The CDR3 protein is CASSLVSRPPDAIYF. DNA for the CDR3: TGTGCCAGCAGCTTAGTGTCACGACCGCCCGACGCCATATATTTT.

This clonotype has at least ten counts. This chain joins TRBV5-1 and TRBJ2-1; D may be TRBD2 (5 bases). CDR1 and CDR2 from the germline V gene are SGHRS and YFSETQ. This CDR3 has 13 amino acids. The V end was cut by 3 bases, the J end by 6 bases, with 10 bases between. The CDR3 spells CASSWRAANEQFF. In DNA, the CDR3 is TGCGCCAGCAGCTGGCGGGCAGCCAATGAGCAGTTCTTC.

The chain has TRBV9 and TRBJ2-7, with 7 bases that match TRBD2. V gave up 0 bases and J gave up 5 bases; unmatched junction bases: 5. The CDR3 has 14 amino acids. CDR1 is SGDLS and CDR2 is YYNGEE in the germline V gene. CDR3 loop: CASSVAGRVHEQYF. CDR3 nucleotide sequence: TGTGCCAGCAGCGTAGCGGGGAGGGTCCACGAGCAGTACTTC.